A selection of T cell receptor beta chains follows, all from one sample in a study of T cells in Graves' hyperthyroidism and ophthalmopathy. TCRdb processed the multiplex PCR reads anew with MiXCR; each CDR3 protein has one entry. The sample carries approximately 420,000 distinct CDR3 sequences, about 13% recorded once. The specimen sequenced was blood. These receptors were obtained from a young woman with Graves' hyperthyroidism. Each CDR3 is given with its conserved first and last residue. The order of the fields is J gene, V gene, CDR3 protein.

TRBJ2-7 TRBV30 CAWSLGQGAPRQYF
TRBJ2-7 TRBV6-1 CASSEETGQIYEQYF
TRBJ1-5 TRBV9 CASSVGQANQPQHF
TRBJ2-2 TRBV28 CASSISTHTGELFF
TRBJ2-7 TRBV7-2 CASSLLAGASGEQYF
TRBJ2-4 TRBV28 CASSLAQGIQYF
TRBJ1-1 TRBV5-1 CASSWNGVAGLNTEAFF
TRBJ2-5 TRBV28 CASSPRVGTTETQYF
TRBJ2-7 TRBV20-1 CSATQTSYEQYF
TRBJ1-1 TRBV6-2/TRBV6-3 CASGITGYTEAFF
TRBJ2-1 TRBV5-1 CASSSDLSSYNEQFF
TRBJ2-2 TRBV20-1 CSARRWDSVVGELFF
TRBJ1-3 TRBV30 CATPTGGSGNTIYF
TRBJ2-3 TRBV9 CASSLSSGGTDTQYF
TRBJ1-2 TRBV14 CASSQAGTGIYGYTF
TRBJ2-2 TRBV6-1 CASSQRKGQLRF
TRBJ1-1 TRBV6-1 CASSLRPPGGTEAFF
TRBJ2-1 TRBV3-1 CASSQDKAGEEEQFF
TRBJ2-7 TRBV28 CASRRRPGPYEQYF
TRBJ2-7 TRBV20-1 CSASERSTSYEQYF
TRBJ2-1 TRBV6-6 CASSYGLAGGGEQFF
TRBJ2-3 TRBV29-1 CSVGGGLAGDWRDTQYF
TRBJ2-5 TRBV9 CASSESPKSAETQYF
TRBJ1-5 TRBV30 CAWSSGTDNQPQHF
TRBJ1-4 TRBV28 CASRPGRVFEKLFF
TRBJ2-7 TRBV5-1 CASSLETEADYEQYF
TRBJ2-1 TRBV3-1 CASSQGIGPYNEQFF
TRBJ2-1 TRBV24-1 CATSGGGLGNNEQFF
TRBJ2-1 TRBV7-9 CASSSPLVAGFGEQFF
TRBJ2-7 TRBV12-3/TRBV12-4 CASSGLSGEQYF
TRBJ2-2 TRBV9 CASSVVDGNTGELFF
TRBJ2-7 TRBV7-6 CASSLGGAVGLYEQYF
TRBJ2-2 TRBV10-1 CASSEREYTGELFF
TRBJ2-1 TRBV19 CASSLTSDLYNEQFF
TRBJ1-2 TRBV6-6 CASSYEVRNYGYTF
TRBJ1-5 TRBV28 CASSTDREAYQPQHF
TRBJ1-3 TRBV20-1 CSASLGLSGNTIYF
TRBJ2-1 TRBV20-1 CSARDYMRTTYNEQFF
TRBJ2-1 TRBV11-2 CASSPLAGSYNEQFF
TRBJ1-5 TRBV7-3 CASPTGDYSNQPQHF
TRBJ2-7 TRBV30 CAWSSGRSYEQYF
TRBJ2-1 TRBV4-1 CASSQVGSTSGRAHEQFF
TRBJ1-6 TRBV7-9 CASSRDTSNSPLHF
TRBJ2-2 TRBV3-1 CASSPRTGGRTSSGELFF
TRBJ1-2 TRBV12-3/TRBV12-4 CASRKTGPLRSGYTF
TRBJ1-6 TRBV2 CASGARDGYSPLHF
TRBJ1-3 TRBV5-1 CASSLAGFGNTIYF
TRBJ2-3 TRBV10-1 CASSRGQGGDTQYF
TRBJ1-1 TRBV7-2 CASSQDYGTGGVNTEAFF
TRBJ1-2 TRBV12-3/TRBV12-4 CASSFREGGYGYTF
TRBJ2-3 TRBV19 CASSIWRGGISDTQYF
TRBJ1-5 TRBV20-1 CSANRGAQPQHF
TRBJ1-1 TRBV5-1 CASSPWTVSTEAFF
TRBJ2-5 TRBV18 CASSRTTGGGETQYF